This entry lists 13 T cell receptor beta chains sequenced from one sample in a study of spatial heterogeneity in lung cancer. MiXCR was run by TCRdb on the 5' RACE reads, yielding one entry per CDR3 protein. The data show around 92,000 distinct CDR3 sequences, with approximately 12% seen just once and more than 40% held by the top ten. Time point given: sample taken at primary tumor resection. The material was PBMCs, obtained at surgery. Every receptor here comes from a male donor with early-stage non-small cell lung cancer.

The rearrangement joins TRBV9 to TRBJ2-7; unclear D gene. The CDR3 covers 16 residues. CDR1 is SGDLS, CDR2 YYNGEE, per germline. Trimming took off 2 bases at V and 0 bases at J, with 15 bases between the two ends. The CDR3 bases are TGTGCCAGCAGCGTGGAGACGGCCAGCAGCTCCTACGAGCAGTACTTC. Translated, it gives CASSVETASSSYEQYF.

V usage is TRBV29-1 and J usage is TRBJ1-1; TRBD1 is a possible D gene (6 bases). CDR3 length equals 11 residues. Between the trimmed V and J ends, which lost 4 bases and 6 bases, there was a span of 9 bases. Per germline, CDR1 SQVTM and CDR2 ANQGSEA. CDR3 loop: CSVARTAEAFF. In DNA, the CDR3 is TGCAGCGTTGCCCGGACAGCTGAAGCTTTCTTT.

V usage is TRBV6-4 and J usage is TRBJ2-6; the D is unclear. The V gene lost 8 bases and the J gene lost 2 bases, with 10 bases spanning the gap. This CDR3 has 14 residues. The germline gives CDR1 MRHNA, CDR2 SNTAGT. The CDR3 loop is CASSVSPGANVLTF. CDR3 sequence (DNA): TGTGCCAGCTCGGTGTCCCCTGGGGCCAACGTCCTGACTTTC.

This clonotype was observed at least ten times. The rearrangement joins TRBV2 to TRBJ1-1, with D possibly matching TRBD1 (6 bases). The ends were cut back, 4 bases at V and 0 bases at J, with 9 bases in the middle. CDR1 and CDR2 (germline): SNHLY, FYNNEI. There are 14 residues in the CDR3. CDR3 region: CASSAGTLNTEAFF. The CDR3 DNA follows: TGTGCCAGCAGTGCCGGGACACTGAACACTGAAGCTTTCTTT.

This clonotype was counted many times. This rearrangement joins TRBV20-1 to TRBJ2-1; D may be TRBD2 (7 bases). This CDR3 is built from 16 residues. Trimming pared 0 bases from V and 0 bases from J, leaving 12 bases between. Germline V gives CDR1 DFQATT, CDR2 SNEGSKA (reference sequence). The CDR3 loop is CSARDRGAPSYNEQFF. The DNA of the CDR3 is TGCAGTGCTAGAGATCGGGGGGCTCCCTCCTACAATGAGCAGTTCTTC.

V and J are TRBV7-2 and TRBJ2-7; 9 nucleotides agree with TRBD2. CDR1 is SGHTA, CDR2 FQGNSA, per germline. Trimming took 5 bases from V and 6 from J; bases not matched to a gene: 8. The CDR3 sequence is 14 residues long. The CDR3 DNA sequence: TGTGCCAGCAGCCCATATGGCGGGAGGGGCGAGCAGTACTTC. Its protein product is CASSPYGGRGEQYF.

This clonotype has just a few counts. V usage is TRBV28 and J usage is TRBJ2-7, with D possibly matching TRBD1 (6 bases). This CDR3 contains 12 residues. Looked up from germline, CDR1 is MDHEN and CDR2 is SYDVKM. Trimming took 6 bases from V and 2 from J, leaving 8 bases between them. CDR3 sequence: CASSRGTYEQYF. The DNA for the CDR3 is TGTGCCAGCAGCAGGGGAACCTACGAGCAGTACTTC.

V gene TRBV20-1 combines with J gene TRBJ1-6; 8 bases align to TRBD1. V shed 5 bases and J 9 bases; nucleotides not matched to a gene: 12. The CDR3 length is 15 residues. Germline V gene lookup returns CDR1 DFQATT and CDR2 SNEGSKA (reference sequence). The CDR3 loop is CSAFSTGGIGSPLHF. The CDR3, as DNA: TGCAGTGCTTTCTCAACAGGGGGTATCGGTTCACCCCTCCACTTT.

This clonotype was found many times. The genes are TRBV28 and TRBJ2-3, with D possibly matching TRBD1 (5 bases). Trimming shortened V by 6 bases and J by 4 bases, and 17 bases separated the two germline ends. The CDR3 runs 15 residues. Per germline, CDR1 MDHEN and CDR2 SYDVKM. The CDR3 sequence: CASSKTGLRADTQYF. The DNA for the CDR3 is TGTGCCAGCAGCAAAACAGGCCTCAGGGCAGATACGCAGTATTTT.

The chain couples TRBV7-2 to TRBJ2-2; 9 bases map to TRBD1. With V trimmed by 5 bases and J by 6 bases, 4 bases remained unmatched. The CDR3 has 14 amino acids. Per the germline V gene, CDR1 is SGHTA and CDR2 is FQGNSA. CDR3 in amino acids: CASSRDRAAGELFF. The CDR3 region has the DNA TGTGCCAGCAGCCGGGACAGGGCTGCCGGGGAGCTGTTTTTT.

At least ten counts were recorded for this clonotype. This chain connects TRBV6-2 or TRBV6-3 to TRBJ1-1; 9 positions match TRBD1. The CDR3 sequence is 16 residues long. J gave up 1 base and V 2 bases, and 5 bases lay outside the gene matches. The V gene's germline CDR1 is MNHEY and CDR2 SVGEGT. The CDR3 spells CASSYRMGQGNTEAFF. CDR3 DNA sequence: TGTGCCAGCAGTTACCGGATGGGACAGGGGAACACTGAAGCTTTCTTT.

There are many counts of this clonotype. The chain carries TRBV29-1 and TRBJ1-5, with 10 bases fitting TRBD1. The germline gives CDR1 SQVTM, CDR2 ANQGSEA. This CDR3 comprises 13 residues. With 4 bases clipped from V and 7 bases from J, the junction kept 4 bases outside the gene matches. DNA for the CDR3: TGCAGCGTTGGGGACAGGGGCGGGCAGCCCCAGCATTTT. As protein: CSVGDRGGQPQHF.

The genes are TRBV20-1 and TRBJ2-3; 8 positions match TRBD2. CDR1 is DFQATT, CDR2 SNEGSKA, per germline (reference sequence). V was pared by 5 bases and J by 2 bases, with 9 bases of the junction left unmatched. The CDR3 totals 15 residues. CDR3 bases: TGCAGTGCTGAGGGGAATAGCGGGAACACAGATACGCAGTATTTT. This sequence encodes CSAEGNSGNTDTQYF.